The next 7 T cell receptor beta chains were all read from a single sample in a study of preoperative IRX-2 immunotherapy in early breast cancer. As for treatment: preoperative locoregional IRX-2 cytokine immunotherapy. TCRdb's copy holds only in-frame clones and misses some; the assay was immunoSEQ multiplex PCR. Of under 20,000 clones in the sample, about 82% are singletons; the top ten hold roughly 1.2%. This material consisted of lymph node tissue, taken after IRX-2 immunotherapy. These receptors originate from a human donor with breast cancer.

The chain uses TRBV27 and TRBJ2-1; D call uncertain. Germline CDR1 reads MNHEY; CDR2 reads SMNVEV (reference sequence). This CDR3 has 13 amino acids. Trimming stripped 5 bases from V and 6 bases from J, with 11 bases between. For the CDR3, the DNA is TGTGCCAGCAGTCCGCTATTCTTCAATGAGCAGTTCTTC. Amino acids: CASSPLFFNEQFF.

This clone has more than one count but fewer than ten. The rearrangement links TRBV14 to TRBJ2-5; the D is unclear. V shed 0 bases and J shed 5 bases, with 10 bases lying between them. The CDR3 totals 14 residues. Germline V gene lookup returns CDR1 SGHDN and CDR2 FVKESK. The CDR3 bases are TGTGCCAGCAGCCAAGACTGGGCTCTGGAGACCCAGTACTTC. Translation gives CASSQDWALETQYF.

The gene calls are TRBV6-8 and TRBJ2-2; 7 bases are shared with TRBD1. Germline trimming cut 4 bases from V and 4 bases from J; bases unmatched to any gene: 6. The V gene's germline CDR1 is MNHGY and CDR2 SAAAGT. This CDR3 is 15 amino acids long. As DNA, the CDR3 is TGTGCCAGCAGTTCCCCGGGACAGATCACCGGGGAGCTGTTTTTT. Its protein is CASSSPGQITGELFF.

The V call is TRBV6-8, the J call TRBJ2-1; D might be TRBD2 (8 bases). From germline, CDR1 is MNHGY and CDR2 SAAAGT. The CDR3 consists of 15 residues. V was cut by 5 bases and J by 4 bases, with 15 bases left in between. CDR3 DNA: TGTGCCAGCAGTGCACAGGGGACTAGGTACAATGAGCAGTTCTTC. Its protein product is CASSAQGTRYNEQFF.

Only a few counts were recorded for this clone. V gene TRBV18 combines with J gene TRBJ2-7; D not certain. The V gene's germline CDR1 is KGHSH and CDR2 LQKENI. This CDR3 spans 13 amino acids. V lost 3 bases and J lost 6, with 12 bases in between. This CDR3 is CASSPDPLAEQYF. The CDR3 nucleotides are TGTGCCAGCTCACCGGACCCTCTTGCCGAGCAGTACTTC.

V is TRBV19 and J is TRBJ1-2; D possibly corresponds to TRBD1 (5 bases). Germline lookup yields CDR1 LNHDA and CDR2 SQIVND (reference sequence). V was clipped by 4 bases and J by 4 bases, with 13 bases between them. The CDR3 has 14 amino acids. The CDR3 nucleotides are TGTGCCAGTAGTAAGGGGCTCGTGGTCTATGGCTACACCTTC. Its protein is CASSKGLVVYGYTF.

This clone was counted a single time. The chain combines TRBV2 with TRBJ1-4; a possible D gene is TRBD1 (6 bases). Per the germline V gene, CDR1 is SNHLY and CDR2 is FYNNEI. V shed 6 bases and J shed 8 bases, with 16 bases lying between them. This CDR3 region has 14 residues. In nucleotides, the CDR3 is TGTGCCAGCAGGACAGGTGAAGGGGGAGAAAAACTGTTTTTT. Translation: CASRTGEGGEKLFF.